Each of the 27 T cell receptor beta chains below was sequenced from the same sample in a study of Tregs in tolerant kidney transplant recipients. Clones were read by immunoSEQ multiplex PCR, and TCRdb kept only the in-frame ones, dropping some. The data hold approximately 93,000 clones, with roughly 93% observed a single time. The input for sequencing was CD4+ T cells from blood, taken before the transplant. These TCRs come from a human donor who received a combined kidney and bone marrow transplant.

V gene TRBV19 combines with J gene TRBJ2-5, with 10 bases aligning to TRBD1. The CDR3 loop spans 13 amino acids. V shed 6 bases, J shed 5 bases, and the junction held 3 bases outside the gene matches. From germline, CDR1 is LNHDA and CDR2 SQIVND (reference sequence). CDR3 DNA: TGTGCCAGTAGGGGGACAGGGGATGAGACCCAGTACTTC. It specifies CASRGTGDETQYF.

As to this clone: Other nucleotide sequences in the sample specify the same CDR3. The chain couples TRBV28 to TRBJ1-2; the D gene is possibly TRBD1 (6 bases). Germline V lookup: CDR1 MDHEN, CDR2 SYDVKM. The CDR3 consists of 13 residues. Trimming shortened V by 2 bases and J by 8 bases, and 12 bases separated the two germline ends. CDR3 in amino acids: CASSLSGQLGYTF. The CDR3 nucleotides are TGTGCCAGCAGTTTAAGCGGACAGTTAGGCTACACCTTC.

This clone was picked up a small number of times. This sequence joins TRBV27 and TRBJ1-4; 11 bases are shared with TRBD1. CDR1 and CDR2 (germline): MNHEY, SMNVEV (reference sequence). CDR3 length: 17 residues. V gave up 5 bases and J gave up 6 bases; unmatched junction bases: 11. CDR3 protein: CASSPLMDRGQDEKLFF. The CDR3 nucleotides are TGTGCCAGCAGTCCGCTCATGGACAGGGGGCAGGATGAAAAACTGTTTTTT.

The CDR3 loop is CATSREVPRDPLGEQYF. The CDR3 nucleotides read TGTGCCACCAGCAGAGAGGTCCCCAGGGATCCTCTGGGCGAGCAGTACTTC. V usage is TRBV15 and J usage is TRBJ2-7; perhaps TRBD1 as D (5 bases). This CDR3 region has 17 residues. The germline gives CDR1 LNHNV, CDR2 YYDKDF (reference sequence). Trimming took 0 bases from V and 6 from J, leaving 21 bases between them.

This clone was found a few times. This chain connects TRBV7-9 to TRBJ1-3; D gene ambiguous. Trimming cost V 5 bases and J 0 bases, with 17 bases left between them. The CDR3 is 17 amino acids. Germline-derived CDR1 and CDR2 are SEHNR and FQNEAQ (reference sequence). The CDR3 DNA sequence: TGTGCCAGCAGCCTGCCAGGCTCCCTTATCTCTGGAAACACCATATATTTT. Translating it yields CASSLPGSLISGNTIYF.

The chain links TRBV6-1 to TRBJ1-2; 7 bases are shared with TRBD1. The germline CDR1 and CDR2 sequences are MNHNS and SASEGT. The V segment lost 0 bases and the J segment 3 bases; nucleotides outside the gene matches: 4. CDR3 size: 15 residues. Here the CDR3 reads CASSEAPTGYYGYTF. The CDR3 coding sequence is TGTGCCAGCAGTGAAGCCCCGACAGGGTACTATGGCTACACCTTC.

The J gene is TRBJ2-5, the V gene TRBV11-3; D perhaps matches TRBD2 (5 bases). The V end lost 5 bases, the J end lost 3 bases, and 13 bases lay between the germline ends. The CDR3 consists of 14 residues. CDR1 SGHNT and CDR2 YENEEA come from the germline V gene. The CDR3 region is CASSRRSGEETQYF. Written as DNA, the CDR3 is TGTGCCAGCAGCCGTCGATCCGGGGAAGAGACCCAGTACTTC.

V is TRBV19 and J is TRBJ1-6, with TRBD1 identical over 9 bases. CDR3 length: 17 amino acids. V trimming: 2 bases; J trimming: 10 bases; junction bases outside the gene matches: 12. From germline, CDR1 is LNHDA and CDR2 SQIVND (reference sequence). The CDR3: CASSITGQGTGRSPLHF. DNA of the CDR3: TGTGCCAGTAGTATAACGGGACAGGGTACCGGGCGATCACCCCTCCACTTT.

This rearrangement joins TRBV11-3 to TRBJ2-2; the D gene is possibly TRBD1 (6 bases). Trimming took off 2 bases at V and 8 bases at J, with 15 bases between the two ends. CDR3 size: 15 residues. Germline lookup yields CDR1 SGHNT and CDR2 YENEEA. The CDR3 here is CASSLTGRKEGELFF. In DNA form, the CDR3 reads TGTGCCAGCAGCTTAACAGGGCGCAAAGAAGGGGAGCTGTTTTTT.

The rearrangement links TRBV6-6 to TRBJ2-3; D is perhaps TRBD1 (5 bases). Germline CDR1 reads MNHNY; CDR2 reads SVGAGI (reference sequence). Trimming took 2 bases from V and 4 from J, leaving 13 bases between them. CDR3 length: 15 amino acids. CDR3 DNA: TGTGCCAGCAGTTACGTCCCTACAGGACCAGATACGCAGTATTTT. As protein: CASSYVPTGPDTQYF.

This chain joins TRBV7-2 and TRBJ2-3; no firm D call. Trimming pared 3 bases from V and 2 bases from J, leaving 9 bases between. CDR3 length equals 14 residues. Germline CDR1 and CDR2: SGHTA and FQGNSA. The CDR3 coding sequence is TGTGCCAGCAGCTTCTCCGGGTTCACAGATACGCAGTATTTT. Its protein product is CASSFSGFTDTQYF.

The V call is TRBV7-2, the J call TRBJ2-1; 7 positions match TRBD1. V lost 5 bases to trimming and J lost 9 bases; unmatched junction nucleotides: 10. Germline-derived CDR1 and CDR2 are SGHTA and FQGNSA. The CDR3 extends over 14 amino acids. CDR3 loop: CASSRDSRGGEQFF. The CDR3 nucleotides are TGTGCCAGCAGCCGGGACAGTCGGGGTGGTGAGCAGTTCTTC.

This sequence joins TRBV11-2 and TRBJ1-6; 7 bases match TRBD1. The CDR3 is made up of 15 amino acids. Trimming cost V 6 bases and J 9 bases; bases outside gene matches: 11. Germline assignment: CDR1 SGHAT and CDR2 FQNNGV. In DNA form, the CDR3 reads TGTGCCAGCAGATACAGGGGCACATTGGGTTCACCCCTCCACTTT. Protein: CASRYRGTLGSPLHF. The variable domain in full, completed from reference TRBV11-2 and TRBJ1-6, reads EAGVAQSPRYKIIEKRQSVAFWCNPISGHATLYWYQQILGQGPKLLIQFQNNGVVDDSQLPKDRFSAERLKGVDSTLKIQPAKLEDSAVYLCASRYRGTLGSPLHFGNGTRLTVT.

The rearrangement joins TRBV18 to TRBJ2-1; 8 bases map to TRBD1. CDR1 and CDR2 from the germline V gene are KGHSH and LQKENI. Unmatched junction bases numbered 9, after V lost 4 bases and J lost 7 bases. CDR3 length: 15 residues. CDR3 DNA: TGTGCCAGCTCACTCCAGGGGGCTATGTGGAATGAGCAGTTCTTC. Translation: CASSLQGAMWNEQFF.

The chain has TRBV11-2 and TRBJ2-3; D not certain. Germline CDR1 is SGHAT and CDR2 is FQNNGV. The CDR3 sequence is 15 residues long. Trimming took 1 base from V and 6 from J, leaving 14 bases between them. CDR3 sequence: CASSLGSPSLDTQYF. CDR3 DNA: TGTGCCAGCAGCTTAGGCTCTCCTAGTTTGGATACGCAGTATTTT.

The chain combines TRBV2 with TRBJ2-1; D may be TRBD2 (5 bases). The V end lost 4 bases, the J end lost 0 bases, and 10 bases lay between the germline ends. The length of the CDR3 is 15 residues. Germline assignment: CDR1 SNHLY and CDR2 FYNNEI. CDR3 sequence reads: CASSVARSSYNEQFF. DNA for the CDR3: TGTGCCAGCAGTGTAGCGAGGAGCTCCTACAATGAGCAGTTCTTC.

The rearrangement joins TRBV25-1 to TRBJ1-5, with no clear D. The CDR3 has 11 amino acids. V was trimmed by 8 bases and J by 8 bases, leaving 10 bases between them. Germline loops: CDR1 MGHDK, CDR2 SYGVNS. The CDR3 DNA reads as TGTGCCAGCCTCGCGGCCAAGCCCCAGCATTTT. Translated, it gives CASLAAKPQHF.

The chain joins TRBV20-1 to TRBJ2-5; tentatively, D is TRBD2 (6 bases). The J call is in doubt because the DNA end fits TRBJ2-7 better. Germline V lookup: CDR1 DFQATT, CDR2 SNEGSKA (reference sequence). The CDR3 has 11 residues. CDR3 amino acids: CSANREYEQYF. The CDR3 DNA is TGCAGTGCTAATCGGGAGTACGAGCAGTACTTC.

This rearrangement joins TRBV6-1 to TRBJ2-3; possible D gene TRBD2, 6 bases. Trimming removed 8 bases at V and 3 bases at J, with 12 bases between. The CDR3 spans 13 residues. CDR1 is MNHNS, CDR2 SASEGT, per germline. The CDR3 here is CASHHAGTDTQYF. The CDR3 DNA reads TGTGCCAGCCACCACGCGGGGACAGATACGCAGTATTTT.

The V call is TRBV7-2, the J call TRBJ2-5; 8 bases are a match to TRBD2. The germline gives CDR1 SGHTA, CDR2 FQGNSA. Losses at the gene ends were 0 bases for V and 5 bases for J; bases not matched to a gene: 8. The length of the CDR3 is 16 residues. CDR3 DNA sequence: TGTGCCAGCAGCTTAGCGCGCCGGTCGGGGGGGGAGACCCAGTACTTC. It specifies CASSLARRSGGETQYF.

This clone was counted a single time. The DNA for the CDR3 is TGTGCCATCAGTGGAAGGCCGGGGGGCACAGATACGCAGTATTTT. Its translation is CAISGRPGGTDTQYF. The chain employs TRBV10-3 and TRBJ2-3, with TRBD2 as a possible D gene (6 bases). Germline lookup yields CDR1 ENHRY and CDR2 SYGVKD. The ends were cut back, 4 bases at V and 1 base at J, with 12 bases in the middle. The CDR3 sequence is 15 residues long.

The rearrangement joins TRBV13 to TRBJ2-2; 7 positions agree with TRBD2. This CDR3 has 16 amino acids. Germline V gene data show CDR1 as PRHDT and CDR2 as FYEKMQ (reference sequence). V lost 1 base to trimming and J lost 1 base; unmatched junction nucleotides: 3. The CDR3 protein is CASSLVLAVNTGELFF. CDR3 DNA: TGTGCCAGCAGCTTAGTCCTAGCGGTGAACACCGGGGAGCTGTTTTTT.

This chain connects TRBV11-2 to TRBJ2-7; 10 positions agree with TRBD2. Germline values: CDR1 SGHAT, CDR2 FQNNGV. V dropped 4 bases and J dropped 5; count of bases not matched to a gene: 11. The CDR3 has 16 amino acids. The CDR3 spells CASSSPAGGRVDEQYF. CDR3 DNA: TGTGCCAGCAGCTCACCAGCGGGAGGGCGGGTTGACGAGCAGTACTTC.

As to this clone: This CDR3 is also generated by other DNA sequences in the sample. The chain combines TRBV29-1 with TRBJ1-1, with 7 bases aligning to TRBD1. Germline CDR1 is SQVTM and CDR2 is ANQGSEA. The junction had 4 bases not matched to a gene; V was cut back by 5 bases and J by 1 base. This CDR3 region has 13 residues. The DNA for the CDR3 is TGCAGCGTTAGGACAGGTGGGAACACTGAAGCTTTCTTT. Translation: CSVRTGGNTEAFF. Full variable domain (remainder filled in from reference TRBV29-1 and TRBJ1-1): SAVISQKPSRDICQRGTSLTIQCQVDSQVTMMFWYRQQPGQSLTLIATANQGSEATYESGFVIDKFPISRPNLTFSTLTVSNMSPEDSSIYLCSVRTGGNTEAFFGQGTRLTVV.

This clone appeared once. The chain has TRBV9 and TRBJ2-2; 12 bases are shared with TRBD2. Germline V gives CDR1 SGDLS, CDR2 YYNGEE. CDR3 length: 16 amino acids. Germline trimming cut 2 bases from V and 3 bases from J; bases unmatched to any gene: 2. CDR3 loop: CASSVRTSGDTGELFF. DNA of the CDR3: TGTGCCAGCAGCGTGCGGACTAGCGGGGACACCGGGGAGCTGTTTTTT. Filled out from reference TRBV9 and TRBJ2-2, the complete variable domain reads DSGVTQTPKHLITATGQRVTLRCSPRSGDLSVYWYQQSLDQGLQFLIQYYNGEERAKGNILERFSAQQFPDLHSELNLSSLELGDSALYFCASSVRTSGDTGELFFGEGSRLTVL.

The chain has TRBV27 and TRBJ2-1, with TRBD2 identical over 8 bases. CDR1 and CDR2 (germline): MNHEY, SMNVEV (reference sequence). Trimming at V came to 3 bases and at J to 8 bases, leaving 12 bases not matched to a gene. The length of the CDR3 is 16 residues. The CDR3 nucleotides are TGTGCCAGCAGTTTCGCAGCGGGAGAAGTTGCGGATGAGCAGTTCTTC. Protein: CASSFAAGEVADEQFF.

The chain's CDR3 is CASSSPNQGSTGELFF. CDR3 nucleotides: TGCGCCAGCAGCTCCCCCAACCAGGGCAGCACCGGGGAGCTGTTTTTT. The rearrangement links TRBV5-1 to TRBJ2-2, with D perhaps TRBD1 (5 bases). This CDR3 is 16 amino acids long. Germline loops: CDR1 SGHRS, CDR2 YFSETQ. Trimming pared 3 bases from V and 4 bases from J, leaving 16 bases between.